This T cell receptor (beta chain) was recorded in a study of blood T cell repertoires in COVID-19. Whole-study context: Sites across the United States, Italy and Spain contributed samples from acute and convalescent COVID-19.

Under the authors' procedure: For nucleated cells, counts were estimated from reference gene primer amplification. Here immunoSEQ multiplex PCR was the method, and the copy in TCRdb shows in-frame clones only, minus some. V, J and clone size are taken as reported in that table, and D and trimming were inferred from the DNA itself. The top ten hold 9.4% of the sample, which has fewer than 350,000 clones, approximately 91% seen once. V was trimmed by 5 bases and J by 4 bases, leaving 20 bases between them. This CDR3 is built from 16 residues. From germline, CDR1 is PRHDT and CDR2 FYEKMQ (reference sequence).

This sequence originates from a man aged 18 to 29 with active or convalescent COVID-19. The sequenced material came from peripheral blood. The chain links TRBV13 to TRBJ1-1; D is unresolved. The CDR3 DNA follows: TGTGCCAGCAGCCCACCGGACGGAGGGAGGTTCACTGAAGCTTTCTTT. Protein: CASSPPDGGRFTEAFF.